These 26 T cell receptor beta chains share one sample of origin, sequenced in a study of shared clonotypes between healthy human individuals. Measured with immunoSEQ multiplex PCR; TCRdb has only the in-frame clones, and not every one. Of approximately 400,000 clones in the sample, about 97% were seen once. The sequenced material came from memory CD8+ T cells sorted from blood. Documented subset: CD45RO+ cells pooled with CCR7-negative TemRA cells. These TCRs come from a man aged 25 to 40 in good health.

J is TRBJ2-1 and V is TRBV5-1; 7 nucleotides align to TRBD1. CDR3 length: 14 residues. The junction had 1 base not matched to a gene; V was cut back by 4 bases and J by 0 bases. Germline lookup yields CDR1 SGHRS and CDR2 YFSETQ. The CDR3 nucleotides read TGCGCCAGCAGCGGGGACAGCTCCTACAATGAGCAGTTCTTC. This sequence encodes CASSGDSSYNEQFF.

The rearrangement uses TRBV30 and TRBJ2-3; 7 nucleotides match TRBD2. The CDR3 spans 17 residues. Germline V CDR1 and CDR2: GTSNPN, SVGIG (reference sequence). The J segment lost 2 bases and the V segment lost 0 bases, leaving 11 bases of the junction unmatched. The CDR3: CAWSVSRTSGITDTQYF. Written as DNA, the CDR3 is TGTGCCTGGAGTGTGAGTAGAACGAGCGGGATCACAGATACGCAGTATTTT.

This clone was seen just once. This sequence joins TRBV10-2 and TRBJ2-7; D gene ambiguous. The V and J ends lost 5 bases and 2 bases respectively, with 10 bases between them. The CDR3 has 13 amino acids. Germline V gene sequence: CDR1 WSHSY, CDR2 SAAADI. In DNA form, the CDR3 reads TGCGCCAGCAGTATGGACCGCCCCTACGAGCAGTACTTC. It codes for CASSMDRPYEQYF.

V is TRBV2 and J is TRBJ2-2; 10 bases line up with TRBD2. The germline CDR1 and CDR2 sequences are SNHLY and FYNNEI. Trimming cost V 4 bases and J 6 bases; bases outside gene matches: 5. CDR3 size: 15 residues. In nucleotides, the CDR3 is TGTGCCAGCAGTGTGGAAGCGGGAGGGGCCGGGGAGCTGTTTTTT. The encoded protein is CASSVEAGGAGELFF.

V usage is TRBV5-1 and J usage is TRBJ2-2, with TRBD2 matching over 8 bases. CDR3 size: 16 residues. The trim removed 3 bases at V and 6 bases at J, leaving 10 bases unmatched. The germline CDR1 and CDR2 sequences are SGHRS and YFSETQ. For the CDR3, the DNA is TGCGCCAGCAGCTCCCGCGGGCGGGAGGTCCCCGGGGAGCTGTTTTTT. Translation gives CASSSRGREVPGELFF.

The chain recombines TRBV13 with TRBJ2-7; the D is unclear. The CDR3 loop spans 12 amino acids. Per germline, CDR1 PRHDT and CDR2 FYEKMQ (reference sequence). Deletions cut 1 base from V and 6 bases from J, with 7 bases between. CDR3 sequence reads: CASSLVGFEQYF. CDR3 coding DNA: TGTGCCAGCAGCTTAGTTGGCTTCGAGCAGTACTTC.

This sequence joins TRBV29-1 and TRBJ1-4; TRBD1 matches 7 bases. V lost 5 bases, J lost 5 bases, and 5 bases stayed unmatched. Germline V lookup: CDR1 SQVTM, CDR2 ANQGSEA. The CDR3 is 13 amino acids. As DNA, the CDR3 is TGCAGCGTTCGGACAGGCGGAAATGAAAAACTGTTTTTT. Residues: CSVRTGGNEKLFF.

V gene TRBV5-4 combines with J gene TRBJ2-1, with 9 bases fitting TRBD2. CDR1 SGHNT and CDR2 YYREEE come from the germline V gene (reference sequence). This CDR3 contains 15 residues. Trimming at V came to 5 bases and at J to 5 bases, leaving 8 bases not matched to a gene. Here the CDR3 DNA reads TGTGCCAGCAGTTCGGGACTAGCCTTTGACAATGAGCAGTTCTTC. Amino acid sequence: CASSSGLAFDNEQFF.

The V and J genes are TRBV6-6 and TRBJ1-1; D is undetermined. Germline-derived CDR1 and CDR2 are MNHNY and SVGAGI (reference sequence). This CDR3 is built from 10 residues. V was cut by 8 bases and J by 2 bases, with 3 bases left in between. The CDR3 spells CASYNTEAFF. CDR3 coding DNA: TGTGCCAGCTACAACACTGAAGCTTTCTTT.

The CDR3 is CASSSWGEQFF. The CDR3 region has the DNA TGTGCCAGCAGTAGCTGGGGTGAGCAGTTCTTC. The rearrangement uses TRBV6-5 and TRBJ2-1; no definite D call. The CDR3 runs to 11 residues. The germline V and J ends were trimmed by 5 bases and 9 bases, with 8 bases remaining between them. Per germline, CDR1 MNHEY and CDR2 SVGAGI.

The chain couples TRBV14 to TRBJ2-7; 11 positions agree with TRBD1. The V gene end was trimmed by 5 bases and the J gene end by 3 bases; junction bases not matched to a gene: 6. CDR1 is SGHDN and CDR2 is FVKESK in the germline V gene. The CDR3 extends over 15 amino acids. The CDR3, as DNA: TGTGCCAGCAGCGACCCGGGACAGGGGGTCTACGAGCAGTACTTC. It specifies CASSDPGQGVYEQYF.

This clone is a singleton in its sample. This chain connects TRBV19 to TRBJ1-4, with 11 positions matching TRBD1. V was clipped by 5 bases and J by 6 bases; unmatched bases: 8. The CDR3 is 16 amino acids. Germline loops: CDR1 LNHDA, CDR2 SQIVND (reference sequence). The CDR3 is CASSGQGAGPDEKLFF. DNA for the CDR3: TGTGCCAGTAGTGGACAGGGGGCGGGCCCCGATGAAAAACTGTTTTTT. The whole variable domain, remainder taken from reference TRBV19 and TRBJ1-4, is DGGITQSPKYLFRKEGQNVTLSCEQNLNHDAMYWYRQDPGQGLRLIYYSQIVNDFQKGDIAEGYSVSREKKESFPLTVTSAQKNPTAFYLCASSGQGAGPDEKLFFGSGTQLSVL.

The sample holds one count of this clone. The rearrangement links TRBV19 to TRBJ1-5; D possibly corresponds to TRBD1 (5 bases). CDR1 is LNHDA and CDR2 is SQIVND in the germline V gene (reference sequence). Trimming stripped 5 bases from V and 0 bases from J, with 11 bases between. There are 15 residues in the CDR3. Here the CDR3 DNA reads TGTGCCAGTAGTGCCCGGGACTCTAGCAATCAGCCCCAGCATTTT. This gives the protein CASSARDSSNQPQHF.

This clone showed up just once. The J gene is TRBJ1-4, the V gene TRBV28, with 9 nucleotides matching TRBD1. V shed 8 bases and J 5 bases; nucleotides not matched to a gene: 3. Germline lookup yields CDR1 MDHEN and CDR2 SYDVKM. The CDR3 length is 13 residues. The CDR3 reads CASGDRENEKLFF. CDR3 nucleotides: TGTGCCAGCGGGGACAGGGAGAATGAAAAACTGTTTTTT. The full variable domain, with the rest looked up from reference TRBV28 and TRBJ1-4, is DVKVTQSSRYLVKRTGEKVFLECVQDMDHENMFWYRQDPGLGLRLIYFSYDVKMKEKGDIPEGYSVSREKKERFSLILESASTNQTSMYLCASGDRENEKLFFGSGTQLSVL.

In the case of this clone: The same CDR3 is also encoded by other DNA sequences in this sample. The chain links TRBV10-3 to TRBJ2-7; 8 positions match TRBD1. Germline CDR1 reads ENHRY; CDR2 reads SYGVKD. V gave up 6 bases and J gave up 0 bases; unmatched junction bases: 1. CDR3 length: 13 amino acids. CDR3 bases: TGTGCCATCAGGGACAGGGACTCCTACGAGCAGTACTTC. This encodes CAIRDRDSYEQYF.

The chain carries TRBV27 and TRBJ2-2; 8 bases align to TRBD1. The germline CDR1 and CDR2 sequences are MNHEY and SMNVEV (reference sequence). The CDR3 covers 16 residues. V lost 4 bases to trimming and J lost 0 bases; unmatched junction nucleotides: 4. CDR3 sequence: CASSYLQGANTGELFF. The CDR3 DNA is TGTGCCAGCAGTTACCTACAGGGGGCGAACACCGGGGAGCTGTTTTTT.

The chain recombines TRBV6-5 with TRBJ2-2, with unresolved D. Germline loops: CDR1 MNHEY, CDR2 SVGAGI. The CDR3 extends over 14 amino acids. V dropped 8 bases and J dropped 5 bases, with 15 bases sitting between them. The CDR3 nucleotides read TGTGCCAGCGGTAAACATGGACGGACCGGGGAGCTGTTTTTT. Encoded protein: CASGKHGRTGELFF.

This rearrangement joins TRBV28 to TRBJ1-2; perhaps TRBD1 as D (6 bases). V lost 6 bases to trimming and J lost 2 bases, with 10 bases between them. Germline V gene data show CDR1 as MDHEN and CDR2 as SYDVKM. The CDR3 totals 13 residues. The CDR3 bases are TGTGCCAGCAGCGACGGACAGAACTATGGCTACACCTTC. Its translation is CASSDGQNYGYTF.

This clone was picked up one time. The gene calls are TRBV28 and TRBJ1-5; D is perhaps TRBD1 (6 bases). The CDR3 contains 15 residues. The V gene's germline CDR1 is MDHEN and CDR2 SYDVKM. The V gene lost 1 base and the J gene lost 7 bases, with 14 bases spanning the gap. For the CDR3, the DNA is TGTGCCAGCAGTTTATTTTCAGGGGCGGGGCAGCCCCAGCATTTT. As protein: CASSLFSGAGQPQHF.

This chain joins TRBV2 and TRBJ2-5, with D perhaps matching TRBD1 or TRBD2 (5 bases each). The V end lost 4 bases, the J end lost 5 bases, and 8 bases lay between the germline ends. This CDR3 comprises 12 residues. The V gene's germline CDR1 is SNHLY and CDR2 FYNNEI. The CDR3 nucleotides are TGTGCCAGCAGTGGGGACCGGGAGACCCAGTACTTC. Protein product: CASSGDRETQYF.

The CDR3 region is CASSWTGGASGELFF. CDR3 coding DNA: TGTGCCAGCAGTTGGACAGGGGGCGCCTCCGGGGAGCTGTTTTTT. This chain uses TRBV28 with TRBJ2-2; 11 nucleotides match TRBD1. CDR1 and CDR2 (germline): MDHEN, SYDVKM. V shed 4 bases, J shed 6 bases, and the junction held 4 bases outside the gene matches. CDR3 size: 15 residues.

J is TRBJ1-6 and V is TRBV10-3, with no clear D. CDR1 and CDR2 from the germline V gene are ENHRY and SYGVKD. The length of the CDR3 is 15 residues. V shed 3 bases and J shed 7 bases, with 13 bases lying between them. The CDR3, as DNA: TGTGCCATCAGTGACGGGAGGGTTGACAATTCACCCCTCCACTTT. Its protein product is CAISDGRVDNSPLHF.

The V and J genes are TRBV19 and TRBJ2-3, with 9 bases lining up with TRBD2. The CDR3 totals 15 residues. CDR1 and CDR2 from the germline V gene are LNHDA and SQIVND (reference sequence). Trimming at V came to 8 bases and at J to 4 bases, leaving 10 bases not matched to a gene. CDR3: CASCPGGRAADTQYF. CDR3 DNA: TGTGCCAGTTGCCCCGGCGGGAGGGCAGCAGATACGCAGTATTTT.

This clone was picked up one time. V gene TRBV5-6 combines with J gene TRBJ1-1; the D is unclear. The CDR3 contains 12 residues. Germline lookup yields CDR1 SGHDT and CDR2 YYEEEE. V lost 5 bases and J lost 3, with 8 bases in between. The CDR3 region has the DNA TGTGCCAGCAGTAAAATGGACACTGAAGCTTTCTTT. Its protein is CASSKMDTEAFF.

The chain employs TRBV2 and TRBJ1-3; D might be TRBD1 (6 bases). Trimming removed 4 bases at V and 5 bases at J, with 15 bases between. The germline V gene encodes CDR1 SNHLY and CDR2 FYNNEI. The CDR3 length is 15 residues. The CDR3 bases are TGTGCCAGCAGTGCCGGTACAGGGTTCCGAAACACCATATATTTT. Protein: CASSAGTGFRNTIYF.

The chain combines TRBV10-3 with TRBJ2-5; TRBD1 aligns across 7 bases. This CDR3 has 13 amino acids. Losses at the gene ends were 3 bases for V and 2 bases for J; bases not matched to a gene: 0. The germline CDR1 and CDR2 sequences are ENHRY and SYGVKD. CDR3 protein: CAISEQGQETQYF. The CDR3 nucleotides are TGTGCCATCAGTGAACAGGGGCAAGAGACCCAGTACTTC.